This TCR beta chain appears in the sequencing data of a study of blood T cell repertoires in COVID-19. Background on the study: Collection of acute and convalescent COVID-19 samples took place in the United States, Italy and Spain.

V lost 7 bases, J lost 0 bases, and 16 bases lay in between. The CDR3 extends over 16 amino acids. CDR1 and CDR2 (germline): MRHNA, SNTAGT. Profiled with immunoSEQ multiplex PCR; TCRdb holds only in-frame clones, not every one. The data show about 200,000 clones, more than 70% seen once. The source material was peripheral blood. This receptor was obtained from a man in his forties or fifties with COVID-19, enrolled during active disease. This sequence joins TRBV6-4 and TRBJ1-3; TRBD1 is a possible D gene (5 bases). The CDR3 here is CASMRGGRNSGNTIYF. The CDR3 DNA follows: TGTGCCAGCATGAGGGGAGGACGGAACTCTGGAAACACCATATATTTT.